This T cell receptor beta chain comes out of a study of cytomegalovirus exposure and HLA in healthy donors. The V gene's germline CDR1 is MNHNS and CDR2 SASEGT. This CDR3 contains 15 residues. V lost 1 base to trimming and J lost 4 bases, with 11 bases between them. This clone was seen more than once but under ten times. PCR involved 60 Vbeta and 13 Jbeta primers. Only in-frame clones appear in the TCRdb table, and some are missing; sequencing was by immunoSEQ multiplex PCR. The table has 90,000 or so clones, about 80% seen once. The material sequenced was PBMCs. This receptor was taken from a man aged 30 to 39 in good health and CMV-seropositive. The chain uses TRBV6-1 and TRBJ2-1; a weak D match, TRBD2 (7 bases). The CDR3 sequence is CASSEGGGPYNEQFF. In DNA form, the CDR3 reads TGTGCCAGCAGTGAAGGGGGGGGGCCGTACAATGAGCAGTTCTTC.